Listed below are T cell receptor beta chains from one sample, sequenced in a study of early T cells in non-severe SARS-CoV-2 infection. TCRdb fed the 5' RACE reads into MiXCR, producing one record per CDR3 protein. The sample has roughly 57,000 distinct CDR3 sequences; under 15% are singletons. The material sequenced was whole blood. These receptors originate from an adult who was a healthcare worker with PCR-confirmed SARS-CoV-2 infection or an uninfected control (not recorded which). Each CDR3 is given with its conserved first and last residue. A D gene is named only where the DNA matches it firmly. A row's size may be missing; if present it is once, few, many or a size class.

>TRBJ1-2|-|TRBD1|TRBV12-3/TRBV12-4
CASSSPRTGVSSGYTF
TGTGCCAGCAGTTCCCCCCGGACAGGGGTCTCTTCTGGCTACACCTTC
>TRBJ1-6|few|-|TRBV11-2
CASSLRGPRGVSPLHF
TGTGCCAGCAGCCTCCGAGGACCTCGGGGTGTATCACCCCTCCACTTT
>TRBJ2-2|few|-|TRBV23-1
CASSPTRVKNTGELFF
TGCGCCAGCAGTCCCACCCGGGTAAAGAACACCGGGGAGCTGTTTTTT
>TRBJ2-2|few|-|TRBV7-6
CASSLYRTNTGELFF
TGTGCCAGCAGCTTATACCGAACGAACACCGGGGAGCTGTTTTTT
>TRBJ2-7|-|-|TRBV11-2
CASSLSPDYEQYF
TGTGCCAGCAGCTTATCGCCCGACTACGAGCAGTACTTC
>TRBJ2-7|few|-|TRBV2
CASAPSNYEQYF
TGTGCCAGCGCTCCCTCGAACTACGAGCAGTACTTC
>TRBJ2-1|many|TRBD2|TRBV20-1
CSAPTLAGNDNEQFF
TGCAGTGCTCCGACGCTAGCGGGGAATGACAATGAGCAGTTCTTC
>TRBJ1-5|-|TRBD1|TRBV6-2/TRBV6-3
CASSYGTGGQPQHF
TGTGCCAGCAGTTACGGGACAGGGGGGCAGCCCCAGCATTTT
>TRBJ2-1|many|-|TRBV20-1
CSASYLPGYNEQFF
TGCAGTGCTAGCTACCTACCGGGCTACAATGAGCAGTTCTTC
>TRBJ2-7|-|TRBD2|TRBV3-1
CASSRASAGTSSYEQYF
TGTGCCAGCAGCCGGGCCTCAGCGGGGACTAGCTCCTACGAGCAGTACTTC
>TRBJ2-3|-|TRBD2|TRBV30
CAWDKRGADTQYF
TGTGCCTGGGATAAGCGGGGCGCAGATACGCAGTATTTT
>TRBJ2-7|-|TRBD1|TRBV12-3/TRBV12-4
CASSISRDRGYYEQYF
TGTGCCAGCAGTATTAGCCGGGACAGGGGATATTACGAGCAGTACTTC
>TRBJ2-1|-|-|TRBV12-5
CASGPYNEQFF
TGTGCTAGTGGTCCATACAATGAGCAGTTCTTC
>TRBJ2-7|few|-|TRBV20-1
CSARGEGSYEQYF
TGCAGTGCTAGAGGAGAGGGATCCTACGAGCAGTACTTC
>TRBJ2-4|many|-|TRBV5-3
CARTRRPRKNIQYF
TGTGCCAGAACCAGGAGGCCGCGCAAAAACATTCAGTACTTC
>TRBJ2-1|-|-|TRBV11-3
CASSLVGPGGSAYNEQFF
TGTGCCAGCAGCTTAGTAGGTCCGGGGGGCAGCGCCTACAATGAGCAGTTCTTC
>TRBJ1-3|many|-|TRBV7-8
CASRGAGNTIYF
TGTGCCAGCAGAGGGGCGGGAAACACCATATATTTT
>TRBJ2-7|few|-|TRBV20-1
CSARDLAGRGQYF
TGCAGTGCTAGAGATTTGGCAGGACGAGGGCAGTACTTC
>TRBJ2-7|-|TRBD2|TRBV3-1
CASSTLAGVTYEQYF
TGTGCCAGCAGCACGCTAGCGGGGGTTACCTACGAGCAGTACTTC
>TRBJ2-1|-|TRBD2|TRBV30
CAWRGLAPSSYNEQFF
TGTGCCTGGAGGGGACTAGCCCCGAGCTCCTACAATGAGCAGTTCTTC
>TRBJ2-7|few|-|TRBV10-3
CAISPNNHEQYF
TGTGCCATCAGTCCTAACAACCACGAGCAGTACTTC
>TRBJ2-7|-|-|TRBV7-8
CASSMGLGYEQYF
TGTGCCAGCAGCATGGGACTGGGGTACGAGCAGTACTTC
>TRBJ2-5|few|-|TRBV20-1
CSARDPIEETQYF
TGCAGTGCTAGAGACCCGATTGAAGAGACCCAGTACTTC
>TRBJ2-3|-|-|TRBV15
CATSREGRADTQYF
TGTGCCACCAGCAGAGAAGGGCGGGCAGATACGCAGTATTTT
>TRBJ2-7|many|TRBD1|TRBV25-1
CASKGQENYEQYF
TGTGCCAGCAAGGGACAGGAGAACTACGAGCAGTACTTC
>TRBJ2-2|few|-|TRBV29-1
CSVEWGPGTGELFF
TGCAGCGTTGAGTGGGGTCCGGGGACCGGGGAGCTGTTTTTT
>TRBJ2-1|many|-|TRBV7-2
CASSLGAYPNEQFF
TGTGCCAGCAGCTTAGGAGCATATCCCAATGAGCAGTTCTTC
>TRBJ2-5|few|TRBD1|TRBV5-1
CASSGTGVETQYF
TGCGCCAGCAGCGGGACAGGGGTGGAGACCCAGTACTTC
>TRBJ1-1|few|TRBD1|TRBV29-1
CSAGGQKNTEAFF
TGCAGCGCGGGGGGACAGAAGAACACTGAAGCTTTCTTT
>TRBJ2-1|few|-|TRBV3-1
CASSQGAPRDNEQFF
TGTGCCAGCAGCCAGGGGGCTCCGAGAGACAATGAGCAGTTCTTC
>TRBJ1-6|-|-|TRBV18
CASSPLASGHLNSPLHF
TGTGCCAGCTCACCACTGGCCTCGGGACATCTCAATTCACCCCTCCACTTT
>TRBJ2-3|medium-sized|-|TRBV24-1
CATSDRHDTTDTQYF
TGTGCCACCAGTGATCGACACGACACCACAGATACGCAGTATTTT
>TRBJ2-3|few|TRBD2|TRBV4-2
CASSQDHTGLAGPVYTQYF
TGTGCCAGCAGCCAAGATCACACGGGACTAGCGGGGCCCGTATATACGCAGTATTTT
>TRBJ1-1|many|-|TRBV10-3
CAISSQGGGRVNTEAFF
TGTGCCATCAGTTCTCAAGGTGGGGGAAGGGTGAACACTGAAGCTTTCTTT
>TRBJ1-1|few|-|TRBV9
CASSVQGSNTEAFF
TGTGCCAGCAGCGTACAGGGTAGTAACACTGAAGCTTTCTTT
>TRBJ1-2|-|-|TRBV7-2
CASSLASPAGYGYTF
TGTGCCAGCAGCTTAGCCTCGCCCGCTGGCTATGGCTACACCTTC
>TRBJ2-3|-|-|TRBV6-5
CASSKADTQYF
TGTGCCAGCAGTAAAGCAGATACGCAGTATTTT
>TRBJ2-1|many|TRBD2|TRBV20-1
CSARDGLAVEQFF
TGCAGTGCTAGAGATGGGCTAGCGGTTGAGCAGTTCTTC
>TRBJ2-4|-|-|TRBV9
CASSPGPAGIQYF
TGTGCCAGCAGCCCGGGACCAGCAGGCATTCAGTACTTC
>TRBJ1-5|-|-|TRBV18
CASSPGGQNQPQHF
TGTGCCAGCTCACCGGGGGGGCAAAATCAGCCCCAGCATTTT
>TRBJ2-3|-|TRBD1|TRBV11-3
CASSFGQGSTDTQYF
TGTGCCAGCAGCTTCGGACAGGGGAGCACAGATACGCAGTATTTT
>TRBJ2-1|few|-|TRBV6-6
CASSYDVAWPQPRSYNEQFF
TGTGCCAGCAGTTACGATGTTGCATGGCCTCAACCTCGGAGCTACAATGAGCAGTTCTTC
>TRBJ1-2|-|TRBD1|TRBV29-1
CSVGDRGAYGYTF
TGCAGCGTCGGGGACAGGGGTGCCTATGGCTACACCTTC
>TRBJ1-1|few|-|TRBV15
CATSRSGVITEAFF
TGTGCCACCAGCAGATCCGGGGTGATCACTGAAGCTTTCTTT